The 32 T cell receptor beta chains reported below all come from one sample, sequenced in a study of shared clonotypes between healthy human individuals. Naive CD8 cells were CD45RO-negative, positively selected for CCR7, excluding terminally differentiated effector memory CD45RA+ cells. Generated by immunoSEQ multiplex PCR, the TCRdb table keeps only in-frame clones and is missing some. The repertoire includes millions of clones, about 95% of them detected once, and 1% to 1.3% sits in the top ten. Sequencing was performed on naive CD8+ T cells sorted from blood. The receptors were gathered from a young man in good health.

This chain connects TRBV7-9 to TRBJ2-2; 7 nucleotides agree with TRBD2. Germline V gene data show CDR1 as SEHNR and CDR2 as FQNEAQ (reference sequence). The CDR3 loop spans 16 amino acids. Trimming took 1 base from V and 6 from J; bases not matched to a gene: 8. CDR3 sequence: CASSLDVGGTAGELFF. Here the CDR3 DNA reads TGTGCCAGCAGCTTAGACGTGGGAGGGACGGCCGGGGAGCTGTTTTTT.

With respect to this clone: The sample holds other DNA sequences that translate to the same CDR3. The V call is TRBV30, the J call TRBJ2-7; no firm D call. The CDR3 sequence is 12 residues long. Germline-derived CDR1 and CDR2 are GTSNPN and SVGIG (reference sequence). V was trimmed by 3 bases and J by 3 bases, leaving 9 bases between them. CDR3 sequence reads: CAWSEDSYEQYF. The CDR3 nucleotides are TGTGCCTGGAGCGAGGATAGCTACGAGCAGTACTTC. Based on the CDR3 plus reference TRBV30 and TRBJ2-7, the full variable domain is SQTIHQWPATLVQPVGSPLSLECTVEGTSNPNLYWYRQAAGRGLQLLFYSVGIGQISSEVPQNLSASRPQDRQFILSSKKLLLSDSGFYLCAWSEDSYEQYFGPGTRLTVT.

This rearrangement joins TRBV6-6 to TRBJ2-7; the D is unclear. V was clipped by 5 bases and J by 4 bases, with 15 bases between them. Germline CDR1 and CDR2: MNHNY and SVGAGI (reference sequence). CDR3 size: 14 residues. CDR3 in amino acids: CASSRVQLAYEQYF. The CDR3 nucleotides are TGTGCCAGCAGTAGGGTCCAGCTTGCTTACGAGCAGTACTTC.

Remarks on this clone: This sample includes further DNA sequences coding for the same CDR3. The V gene is TRBV27, the J gene TRBJ1-1; D remains ambiguous. V was trimmed by 4 bases and J by 0 bases, leaving 12 bases between them. The CDR3 contains 15 residues. CDR1 and CDR2 (germline): MNHEY, SMNVEV (reference sequence). The CDR3 DNA is TGTGCCAGCAGTTCCTCTGGTGGGCTGAACACTGAAGCTTTCTTT. Its translation is CASSSSGGLNTEAFF.

Here the CDR3 reads CASWASGTTYNEQFF. The CDR3 nucleotides read TGTGCCAGCTGGGCTAGCGGGACTACCTACAATGAGCAGTTCTTC. This chain connects TRBV6-6 to TRBJ2-1, with TRBD2 identical over 9 bases. This CDR3 comprises 15 residues. The germline V gene has CDR1 MNHNY and CDR2 SVGAGI (reference sequence). The V and J ends lost 8 bases and 2 bases, in that order; junction bases with no gene match: 7.

The V call is TRBV6-6, the J call TRBJ2-5; possible D gene TRBD2, 5 bases. Trimming shortened V by 0 bases and J by 4 bases, and 12 bases separated the two germline ends. The CDR3 totals 15 residues. The germline V gene encodes CDR1 MNHNY and CDR2 SVGAGI (reference sequence). CDR3 sequence reads: CASSYSSRAGETQYF. CDR3 nucleotide sequence: TGTGCCAGCAGTTACTCGAGTAGGGCGGGAGAGACCCAGTACTTC.

The chain joins TRBV2 to TRBJ2-7; the D is unclear. The CDR3 runs 12 residues. Trimming took 7 bases from V and 0 from J, leaving 7 bases between them. The V gene's germline CDR1 is SNHLY and CDR2 FYNNEI. The CDR3 region is CASKGPSYEQYF. CDR3 sequence (DNA): TGTGCCAGCAAGGGTCCCTCCTACGAGCAGTACTTC. The full variable domain, completed using reference TRBV2 and TRBJ2-7, is EPEVTQTPSHQVTQMGQEVILRCVPISNHLYFYWYRQILGQKVEFLVSFYNNEISEKSEIFDDQFSVERPDGSNFTLKIRSTKLEDSAMYFCASKGPSYEQYFGPGTRLTVT.

The chain has TRBV28 and TRBJ2-7; 13 positions agree with TRBD2. Germline V gene lookup returns CDR1 MDHEN and CDR2 SYDVKM. CDR3 length equals 14 residues. V gave up 6 bases and J gave up 5 bases; unmatched junction bases: 4. The CDR3 coding sequence is TGTGCCAGCAGACAACTAGCGGGGGGGCACGAGCAGTACTTC. It yields the protein CASRQLAGGHEQYF.

The table lists this clone with a count of one. V is TRBV10-3 and J is TRBJ2-6; D is perhaps TRBD1 (8 bases). CDR3 length: 18 amino acids. Germline CDR1 ENHRY, CDR2 SYGVKD. Trimming took 3 bases from V and 0 from J, leaving 15 bases between them. The CDR3 protein is CAISEQDREGSGANVLTF. For the CDR3, the DNA is TGTGCCATCAGTGAACAGGACAGGGAGGGCTCTGGGGCCAACGTCCTGACTTTC.

This chain joins TRBV19 and TRBJ2-3; TRBD2 is a possible D gene (6 bases). The length of the CDR3 is 16 residues. CDR1 and CDR2 from the germline V gene are LNHDA and SQIVND (reference sequence). Trimming took 6 bases from V and 0 from J, leaving 16 bases between them. The CDR3 nucleotides read TGTGCCAGTAGCCTTGGACTATTCACTAGCACAGATACGCAGTATTTT. Its translation: CASSLGLFTSTDTQYF. The complete variable domain, with remaining parts taken from reference TRBV19 and TRBJ2-3, reads DGGITQSPKYLFRKEGQNVTLSCEQNLNHDAMYWYRQDPGQGLRLIYYSQIVNDFQKGDIAEGYSVSREKKESFPLTVTSAQKNPTAFYLCASSLGLFTSTDTQYFGPGTRLTVL.

V is TRBV2 and J is TRBJ1-1, with unresolved D. Trimming cost V 6 bases and J 1 base, with 12 bases left between them. Per the germline V gene, CDR1 is SNHLY and CDR2 is FYNNEI. The length of the CDR3 is 14 residues. DNA of the CDR3: TGTGCCAGCAGACCGTCCATGGGGAACACTGAAGCTTTCTTT. Amino acid sequence: CASRPSMGNTEAFF.

Comments on this clone: Other DNA variants within this sample encode the same CDR3. The rearrangement uses TRBV6-5 and TRBJ1-2; 7 bases are a match to TRBD1. The CDR3 loop spans 15 amino acids. J lost 2 bases, V lost 0 bases, and 3 bases had no gene match. Germline-derived CDR1 and CDR2 are MNHEY and SVGAGI. This CDR3 is CASSYSEGANYGYTF. In DNA form, the CDR3 reads TGTGCCAGCAGTTACTCTGAGGGGGCGAACTATGGCTACACCTTC.

This chain connects TRBV9 to TRBJ1-6; 8 bases align to TRBD1. The CDR3 spans 16 residues. Germline V gene lookup returns CDR1 SGDLS and CDR2 YYNGEE. V lost 2 bases to trimming and J lost 13 bases; unmatched junction nucleotides: 14. The CDR3 DNA reads TGTGCCAGCAGCGTCTCCTTGGACAGGGCCTTGGGTCCCCTCCACTTT. Protein sequence: CASSVSLDRALGPLHF.

The chain carries TRBV9 and TRBJ2-5; D call uncertain. V was trimmed by 5 bases and J by 1 base, leaving 18 bases between them. In germline, CDR1 is SGDLS, CDR2 YYNGEE. The length of the CDR3 is 16 residues. The CDR3 DNA reads TGTGCCAGCAGTCCTCCTATGTACTCTTCCCAAGAGACCCAGTACTTC. Its translation is CASSPPMYSSQETQYF.

This chain connects TRBV7-9 to TRBJ2-7; D is unresolved. Germline V gives CDR1 SEHNR, CDR2 FQNEAQ (reference sequence). With 6 bases removed from V and 7 bases from J, the gap between germline ends came to 13 bases. The CDR3 spans 12 residues. The CDR3 region is CASSDDSAEQYF. The CDR3 DNA is TGTGCCAGCAGTGACGACTCAGCTGAGCAGTACTTC. Full variable domain (missing parts from reference TRBV7-9 and TRBJ2-7): DTGVSQNPRHKITKRGQNVTFRCDPISEHNRLYWYRQTLGQGPEFLTYFQNEAQLEKSRLLSDRFSAERPKGSFSTLEIQRTEQGDSAMYLCASSDDSAEQYFGPGTRLTVT.

The chain combines TRBV4-3 with TRBJ2-2, with D perhaps matching TRBD2 (5 bases). CDR1 and CDR2 from the germline V gene are LGHNA and YSLEER. This CDR3 region has 15 residues. The ends were cut back, 4 bases at V and 2 bases at J, with 11 bases in the middle. The CDR3 sequence: CASSPSGSNTGELFF. The CDR3, as DNA: TGCGCCAGCAGCCCCTCGGGGAGTAACACCGGGGAGCTGTTTTTT.

This rearrangement joins TRBV9 to TRBJ1-2, with TRBD1 matching over 9 bases. CDR3 length equals 22 residues. J lost 3 bases, V lost 3 bases, and 27 bases had no gene match. Germline V gene lookup returns CDR1 SGDLS and CDR2 YYNGEE. The CDR3 here is CASSGPDNSIAHGDRADYGYTF. CDR3 sequence (DNA): TGTGCCAGCAGCGGTCCGGACAATTCAATAGCGCATGGGGACAGGGCAGACTATGGCTACACCTTC.

The chain links TRBV19 to TRBJ1-2; D is unresolved. The V gene's germline CDR1 is LNHDA and CDR2 SQIVND (reference sequence). CDR3 length: 14 residues. The germline V and J ends were trimmed by 9 bases and 5 bases, with 19 bases remaining between them. CDR3 sequence: CASKMGPEGYGYTF. CDR3 coding DNA: TGTGCCAGCAAAATGGGCCCGGAAGGGTATGGCTACACCTTC.

The rearrangement joins TRBV9 to TRBJ2-7; 9 bases align to TRBD1. Per germline, CDR1 SGDLS and CDR2 YYNGEE. The CDR3 sequence is 16 residues long. J gave up 5 bases and V 0 bases, and 9 bases lay outside the gene matches. The CDR3 reads CASSVGEGQGYDEQYF. DNA for the CDR3: TGTGCCAGCAGCGTAGGGGAGGGACAGGGTTATGACGAGCAGTACTTC.

This clone was detected only once. The chain employs TRBV30 and TRBJ1-3; 8 bases match TRBD1. Germline CDR1 reads GTSNPN; CDR2 reads SVGIG (reference sequence). This CDR3 has 15 amino acids. Trimming took 2 bases from V and 9 from J; bases not matched to a gene: 12. This chain's CDR3 is CAWSTTGQGVGTIYF. The CDR3, as DNA: TGTGCCTGGAGTACGACAGGACAGGGAGTGGGCACCATATATTTT.

This clone has a single count. This chain connects TRBV11-2 to TRBJ2-1, with 9 bases identical to TRBD1. CDR1 and CDR2 (germline): SGHAT, FQNNGV. V lost 4 bases, J lost 3 bases, and 4 bases stayed unmatched. The CDR3 sequence is 15 residues long. In DNA form, the CDR3 reads TGTGCCAGCAGCTCCGGACAGGGGAGCTACAATGAGCAGTTCTTC. This translates into CASSSGQGSYNEQFF. The full variable domain, completed using reference TRBV11-2 and TRBJ2-1, is EAGVAQSPRYKIIEKRQSVAFWCNPISGHATLYWYQQILGQGPKLLIQFQNNGVVDDSQLPKDRFSAERLKGVDSTLKIQPAKLEDSAVYLCASSSGQGSYNEQFFGPGTRLTVL.

The chain links TRBV7-9 to TRBJ2-7; tentative D call: TRBD1 (6 bases). There are 13 residues in the CDR3. Trimming left V 3 bases short and J 5 bases short, with 11 bases between. The V gene's germline CDR1 is SEHNR and CDR2 FQNEAQ (reference sequence). The chain's CDR3 is CASSLTGTNEQYF. CDR3 DNA: TGTGCCAGCAGCTTGACCGGGACAAACGAGCAGTACTTC.

The chain carries TRBV9 and TRBJ2-3, with 16 bases aligning to TRBD2. V lost 3 bases and J lost 0; bases outside the gene matches: 4. CDR1 is SGDLS, CDR2 YYNGEE, per germline. CDR3 size: 18 residues. CDR3 nucleotide sequence: TGTGCCAGCAGCGGGGGGACTAGCGGGAGGGATAGCACAGATACGCAGTATTTT. Translating gives CASSGGTSGRDSTDTQYF.

V usage is TRBV4-2 and J usage is TRBJ2-7; 8 positions agree with TRBD2. The CDR3 runs to 18 residues. Looked up from germline, CDR1 is LGHNA and CDR2 is YNFKEQ. V lost 0 bases and J lost 1; bases outside the gene matches: 11. This chain's CDR3 is CASSQDLGGLAVSYEQYF. The CDR3 DNA is TGTGCCAGCAGCCAAGATCTTGGAGGACTAGCAGTTTCCTACGAGCAGTACTTC.

This clone was found once. This chain uses TRBV5-8 with TRBJ2-1, with TRBD2 identical over 7 bases. Germline trimming cut 2 bases from V and 7 bases from J; bases unmatched to any gene: 6. The CDR3 totals 14 residues. Germline-derived CDR1 and CDR2 are SGHTS and YDEGEE. CDR3 in DNA: TGTGCCAGCAGCTTTAGCGGGCTTGGGAATGAGCAGTTCTTC. This codes for CASSFSGLGNEQFF.

This sequence joins TRBV4-1 and TRBJ2-7; D ambiguous. The germline V and J ends were trimmed by 2 bases and 2 bases, with 10 bases remaining between them. CDR1 and CDR2 from the germline V gene are MGHRA and YSYEKL. This CDR3 comprises 14 residues. CDR3 in amino acids: CASSQKDGTYEQYF. CDR3 DNA: TGCGCCAGCAGCCAAAAGGACGGAACCTACGAGCAGTACTTC.

The chain is built from TRBV27 and TRBJ2-1; 9 nucleotides line up with TRBD2. Germline loops: CDR1 MNHEY, CDR2 SMNVEV (reference sequence). V was clipped by 5 bases and J by 7 bases; unmatched bases: 12. This CDR3 is 16 amino acids long. CDR3 bases: TGTGCCAGCAGTCCCCGGAACGCGGGGGGGCTGAATGAGCAGTTCTTC. Encoded protein: CASSPRNAGGLNEQFF.

The rearrangement joins TRBV5-3 to TRBJ1-4, with 7 bases that match TRBD1. TRBV5-3 has ORF status, its function being uncertain. Germline trimming cut 5 bases from V and 8 bases from J; bases unmatched to any gene: 9. This CDR3 spans 14 amino acids. The CDR3 here is CARRLDRAKEKLFF. The CDR3 DNA is TGTGCCAGAAGACTCGACAGGGCGAAGGAAAAACTGTTTTTT.

The rearrangement joins TRBV19 to TRBJ2-3, with TRBD1 matching over 9 bases. This CDR3 region has 16 residues. Germline loops: CDR1 LNHDA, CDR2 SQIVND (reference sequence). V was clipped by 4 bases and J by 4 bases; unmatched bases: 9. CDR3 region: CASSKYRGQLPDTQYF. CDR3 sequence (DNA): TGTGCCAGTAGTAAATACAGGGGGCAACTTCCAGATACGCAGTATTTT.

V is TRBV19 and J is TRBJ1-2; D might be TRBD1 (5 bases). CDR1 is LNHDA, CDR2 SQIVND, per germline (reference sequence). The CDR3 is 14 amino acids. Trimming took off 1 base at V and 3 bases at J, with 9 bases between the two ends. The CDR3 protein is CASSIAQGDYGYTF. Written as DNA, the CDR3 is TGTGCCAGTAGTATAGCCCAGGGTGACTATGGCTACACCTTC.

On this clone: Other DNA sequences from this sample encode an identical CDR3 as well. This sequence joins TRBV7-2 and TRBJ2-3; D is unresolved. The CDR3 has 13 residues. V was shortened by 1 base and J by 2 bases, with 4 bases between the two germline ends. Germline loops: CDR1 SGHTA, CDR2 FQGNSA. The DNA for the CDR3 is TGTGCCAGCAGCTTAGTTACCACAGATACGCAGTATTTT. It is translated as CASSLVTTDTQYF.

The chain links TRBV6-6 to TRBJ2-3; weak D call: TRBD1 (6 bases). The CDR3 has 14 residues. V lost 2 bases, J lost 4 bases, and 10 bases lay in between. Looked up from germline, CDR1 is MNHNY and CDR2 is SVGAGI (reference sequence). CDR3 bases: TGTGCCAGCAGTTACCTGGACAGCGCAGATACGCAGTATTTT. This codes for CASSYLDSADTQYF.